These 26 T cell receptor beta chains originate from one sample sequenced in a study of blood T cells in healthy people across ages. A second PCR of about 7 to 11 cycles used a sample-barcoded 5' primer and a J-beta primer mix. MiXCR, applied by TCRdb to the 5' RACE reads, yields one record per CDR3 protein. Of about 1.6 million distinct CDR3 sequences in the sample, about 31% are singletons; the top ten hold about 11%. Sequenced sample: blood. All receptors come from a woman aged 25 to 45 in good health.

The rearrangement uses TRBV5-1 and TRBJ2-5; D is perhaps TRBD1 or TRBD2 (5 bases each). V lost 0 bases to trimming and J lost 7 bases, with 13 bases between them. Germline V gene sequence: CDR1 SGHRS, CDR2 YFSETQ. The CDR3 consists of 14 residues. The CDR3 region has the DNA TGCGCCAGCAGCTTGGATCTATTCGGGGCGACCCAGTACTTC. It encodes CASSLDLFGATQYF.

This clonotype was counted between two and nine times. The chain recombines TRBV7-2 with TRBJ2-5, with TRBD2 matching over 9 bases. From germline, CDR1 is SGHTA and CDR2 FQGNSA. Trimming took 5 bases from V and 2 from J; bases not matched to a gene: 15. This CDR3 has 18 amino acids. The CDR3 DNA reads TGTGCCAGCAGCGCACAATCCCCTAGCGGGGATCCGCAAGAGACCCAGTACTTC. Its translation: CASSAQSPSGDPQETQYF.

This clonotype appeared a few times. CDR3 residues: CASSATLQGPGGYTF. The CDR3 DNA reads as TGTGCCAGCAGCGCAACCCTACAGGGGCCCGGGGGCTACACCTTC. This rearrangement joins TRBV9 to TRBJ1-2; 7 bases map to TRBD1. The junction had 13 bases not matched to a gene; V was cut back by 3 bases and J by 8 bases. The CDR3 length is 15 residues. CDR1 and CDR2 (germline): SGDLS, YYNGEE. The entire variable domain, with the rest obtained from reference TRBV9 and TRBJ1-2, is as follows: DSGVTQTPKHLITATGQRVTLRCSPRSGDLSVYWYQQSLDQGLQFLIQYYNGEERAKGNILERFSAQQFPDLHSELNLSSLELGDSALYFCASSATLQGPGGYTFGSGTRLTVV.

This clonotype was counted only a few times. A much larger clone is a single base away; this may be a read error. This chain connects TRBV20-1 to TRBJ2-7, with D tentatively TRBD1 (5 bases). This CDR3 contains 15 residues. Germline loops: CDR1 DFQATT, CDR2 SNEGSKA (reference sequence). V dropped 4 bases and J dropped 2 bases, with 18 bases sitting between them. CDR3 sequence reads: CSATQSPDNTYEQYF. CDR3 DNA: TGCAGTGCTACTCAGTCGCCGGACAACACCTACGAGCAGTACTTC.

The rearrangement links TRBV6-1 to TRBJ1-1; possible D gene TRBD1, 6 bases. Germline loops: CDR1 MNHNS, CDR2 SASEGT. CDR3 length: 12 residues. V dropped 9 bases and J dropped 4 bases, with 12 bases sitting between them. CDR3: CASNRDTTEAFF. The CDR3 DNA reads TGTGCCAGTAACAGGGATACCACTGAAGCTTTCTTT.

The chain is built from TRBV28 and TRBJ2-5; 14 nucleotides line up with TRBD2. From germline, CDR1 is MDHEN and CDR2 SYDVKM. The CDR3 runs to 18 residues. With V trimmed by 5 bases and J by 5 bases, 13 bases remained unmatched. CDR3 sequence: CASSPRGLAGGRRETQYF. In nucleotides, the CDR3 is TGTGCCAGCAGTCCCCGCGGACTAGCGGGAGGAAGAAGGGAGACCCAGTACTTC.

The genes are TRBV7-9 and TRBJ2-3; TRBD2 agrees at 8 bases. Trimming cost V 6 bases and J 3 bases; bases outside gene matches: 8. This CDR3 region has 15 residues. From germline, CDR1 is SEHNR and CDR2 FQNEAQ (reference sequence). The CDR3 DNA sequence: TGTGCCAGCAGAACATTAGCGGGGAGGACAGATACGCAGTATTTT. It is translated as CASRTLAGRTDTQYF.

This clonotype was seen repeatedly, ten times or more. The V gene is TRBV5-8, the J gene TRBJ2-1; D call uncertain. Trimming stripped 0 bases from V and 3 bases from J, with 7 bases between. Germline V gene sequence: CDR1 SGHTS, CDR2 YDEGEE. There are 14 residues in the CDR3. The CDR3 coding sequence is TGTGCCAGCAGCTTGGAGCGTTACTACAATGAGCAGTTCTTC. Protein product: CASSLERYYNEQFF. The full variable domain, completed using reference TRBV5-8 and TRBJ2-1, is EAGVTQSPTHLIKTRGQQATLRCSPISGHTSVYWYQQALGLGLQFLLWYDEGEERNRGNFPPRFSGRQFPNYSSELNVNALELEDSALYLCASSLERYYNEQFFGPGTRLTVL.

CDR3 DNA: TGTGCTAGTGGTCCGGGACTAGCGGGAGTTGAGACCCAGTACTTC. It specifies CASGPGLAGVETQYF. The rearrangement joins TRBV12-5 to TRBJ2-5; 14 nucleotides agree with TRBD2. The germline CDR1 and CDR2 sequences are LGHNT and FRNRAP. The CDR3 is 15 residues long. J was trimmed by 5 bases and V by 5 bases; bases with no gene match: 4.

In this sample, this clonotype turned up a few times. V usage is TRBV5-1 and J usage is TRBJ2-3, with D unclear. This CDR3 is built from 13 residues. The V end was cut by 6 bases, the J end by 1 base, with 9 bases between. Germline V gives CDR1 SGHRS, CDR2 YFSETQ. CDR3 bases: TGCGCCAGCAAGGCGGCGGGCACAGATACGCAGTATTTT. Amino acids: CASKAAGTDTQYF.

V is TRBV27 and J is TRBJ2-5; D not certain. The V end lost 9 bases, the J end lost 5 bases, and 22 bases lay between the germline ends. The CDR3 sequence is 15 residues long. The germline gives CDR1 MNHEY, CDR2 SMNVEV (reference sequence). The CDR3 nucleotides are TGTGCCAGGGATCCCGGGTTAACGGAAGAGGAGACCCAGTACTTC. Protein sequence: CARDPGLTEEETQYF.

This clonotype was observed many times. The genes are TRBV29-1 and TRBJ2-7, with D perhaps TRBD2 (6 bases). The CDR3 extends over 14 amino acids. The V and J ends lost 5 bases and 0 bases respectively, with 14 bases between them. Germline CDR1 SQVTM, CDR2 ANQGSEA. CDR3 loop: CSVRGTSSSYEQYF. The CDR3 DNA is TGCAGCGTTCGAGGGACTTCTAGCTCCTACGAGCAGTACTTC.

The chain is built from TRBV7-9 and TRBJ2-1; the D is unclear. Germline V gives CDR1 SEHNR, CDR2 FQNEAQ (reference sequence). The CDR3 extends over 12 amino acids. V shed 3 bases and J shed 8 bases, with 8 bases lying between them. CDR3: CASSFGGYEQFF. The CDR3 DNA reads TGTGCCAGCAGCTTCGGTGGCTATGAGCAGTTCTTC.

This clonotype was seen only a few times. The chain recombines TRBV20-1 with TRBJ2-7, with 7 bases identical to TRBD1. Germline CDR1 is DFQATT and CDR2 is SNEGSKA (reference sequence). V shed 6 bases and J 3 bases; nucleotides not matched to a gene: 11. The CDR3 is 14 residues long. CDR3 residues: CSADGRGKYYEQYF. In DNA, the CDR3 is TGCAGTGCCGACGGCAGGGGGAAATACTACGAGCAGTACTTC.

The chain employs TRBV29-1 and TRBJ2-1, with no clear D. The CDR3 totals 11 residues. Germline lookup yields CDR1 SQVTM and CDR2 ANQGSEA. The CDR3 region is CNISRNNEQFF. CDR3 nucleotide sequence: TGCAACATCTCACGAAACAATGAGCAGTTCTTC.

This chain joins TRBV3-1 and TRBJ2-1, with D unclear. This CDR3 spans 17 amino acids. V lost 3 bases to trimming and J lost 1 base, with 16 bases between them. Germline values: CDR1 LGHDT, CDR2 YNNKEL (reference sequence). The CDR3 here is CASSQGYERGSYNEQFF. CDR3 DNA: TGTGCCAGCAGCCAGGGGTACGAACGAGGTTCCTACAATGAGCAGTTCTTC.

This rearrangement joins TRBV7-6 to TRBJ2-1, with TRBD2 matching over 12 bases. Germline V gene sequence: CDR1 SGHVS, CDR2 FNYEAQ. This CDR3 spans 17 amino acids. V dropped 3 bases and J dropped 8; count of bases not matched to a gene: 11. In DNA, the CDR3 is TGTGCCAGCAGCTTTTCCCTTCCTAGCGGGGGGGCACATGAGCAGTTCTTC. Residues: CASSFSLPSGGAHEQFF.

Worth noting for this clonotype: Just one base apart from a much larger clone, this may be a read error. The J gene is TRBJ2-1, the V gene TRBV5-1; possible D gene TRBD2, 5 bases. V was clipped by 7 bases and J by 8 bases, with 25 bases between them. This CDR3 contains 16 residues. Germline V lookup: CDR1 SGHRS, CDR2 YFSETQ. Written as DNA, the CDR3 is TGCGCCAGCGGCCTGGGCACCACGGGGAAGCTCCATGAGCAGTTCTTC. It yields the protein CASGLGTTGKLHEQFF.

The CDR3 DNA is TGTGCCAGCTCAGCTGGGACTAGCGGGTGGACAGATACGCAGTATTTT. This sequence encodes CASSAGTSGWTDTQYF. This chain uses TRBV18 with TRBJ2-3; 12 bases line up with TRBD2. Germline CDR1 is KGHSH and CDR2 is LQKENI. The V segment lost 5 bases and the J segment 3 bases; nucleotides outside the gene matches: 6. This CDR3 region has 16 residues.

The gene calls are TRBV24-1 and TRBJ2-4; 9 bases align to TRBD2. This CDR3 has 21 residues. The germline CDR1 and CDR2 sequences are KGHDR and SFDVKD. Trimming cost V 5 bases and J 3 bases; bases outside gene matches: 22. CDR3 coding DNA: TGTGCCACCAGTGTCCTCTCAAAGGCGCGGGAGGGCGGGAAGGTCAAAAACATTCAGTACTTC. It specifies CATSVLSKAREGGKVKNIQYF.

The rearrangement links TRBV6-6 to TRBJ2-1; TRBD1 matches at 9 bases. Germline values: CDR1 MNHNY, CDR2 SVGAGI (reference sequence). J lost 2 bases, V lost 0 bases, and 2 bases had no gene match. The CDR3 spans 16 residues. The CDR3 DNA reads as TGTGCCAGCAGTTACTCGGGGACAGGGCCCTACAATGAGCAGTTCTTC. Amino acids: CASSYSGTGPYNEQFF.

A few counts support this clonotype. V is TRBV4-1 and J is TRBJ2-5, with D perhaps being TRBD1 or TRBD2 (5 bases each). CDR1 is MGHRA, CDR2 YSYEKL, per germline. V gave up 4 bases and J gave up 5 bases, with 14 bases separating them. The CDR3 totals 14 residues. The CDR3 bases are TGCGCCAGCAGCCGTGTGGGGGTTGCGGAGACCCAGTACTTC. It specifies CASSRVGVAETQYF.

V is TRBV5-1 and J is TRBJ2-7; 10 bases align to TRBD2. Germline CDR1 and CDR2: SGHRS and YFSETQ. After removal of 5 bases from V and 3 bases from J, the junction contained 5 bases not matched to a gene. This CDR3 contains 14 residues. CDR3 DNA sequence: TGCGCCAGCAGAGCCGCTAGCGGGAGCTACGAGCAGTACTTC. Amino acid sequence: CASRAASGSYEQYF.

This chain joins TRBV30 and TRBJ2-5; D could derive from TRBD1 or TRBD2 (6 bases each). Germline loops: CDR1 GTSNPN, CDR2 SVGIG (reference sequence). Trimming left V 1 base short and J 4 bases short, with 13 bases between. The CDR3 sequence is 14 residues long. CDR3 sequence: CAWSARGRGETQYF. Here the CDR3 DNA reads TGTGCCTGGAGTGCCCGGGGGCGAGGAGAGACCCAGTACTTC.

The chain joins TRBV7-9 to TRBJ2-3; D is unresolved. Germline V lookup: CDR1 SEHNR, CDR2 FQNEAQ (reference sequence). CDR3 size: 14 residues. V lost 3 bases to trimming and J lost 3 bases, with 10 bases between them. CDR3 residues: CASSLAVATDTQYF. In DNA form, the CDR3 reads TGTGCCAGCAGCTTGGCAGTCGCGACAGATACGCAGTATTTT.

The V gene is TRBV20-1, the J gene TRBJ1-6; TRBD1 aligns across 11 bases. V lost 1 base, J lost 7 bases, and 3 bases stayed unmatched. Germline V lookup: CDR1 DFQATT, CDR2 SNEGSKA (reference sequence). The CDR3 runs to 15 residues. In nucleotides, the CDR3 is TGCAGTGCTAGAGGGACAGGGGGCATGAATTCACCCCTCCACTTT. This translates into CSARGTGGMNSPLHF.